This is a list of T cell receptor beta chains from one sample in a study of shared clonotypes between healthy human individuals. Libraries were prepared by immunoSEQ multiplex PCR; TCRdb keeps only in-frame clonotypes and omits some of them. The sample holds about a million clones, around 76% seen once. The sequenced sample consisted of memory CD4+ T cells sorted from blood. The source is a man aged 18 to 35 in good health. The CDR3 runs from the conserved cysteine through the conserved F or W. Rows give clone size only sometimes, using once, few, many, or a class for an expanded clone.

V	J	size	CDR3
TRBV28	TRBJ1-6	-	CASSRTGDRAPLHF
TRBV13	TRBJ2-3	-	CASSLVTTDTQYF
TRBV13	TRBJ2-5	few	CASSPGHTQETQYF
TRBV5-4	TRBJ2-3	-	CASLPPLAGGRISTDTQYF
TRBV7-2	TRBJ1-2	once	CASSRQSTNYGYTF
TRBV5-4	TRBJ1-1	-	CASSPGGRKDTEAFF
TRBV5-6	TRBJ2-1	-	CASSLFDRAENEQFF
TRBV4-1	TRBJ1-3	many	CASSQDSRGGTLFRGNTIYF
TRBV19	TRBJ2-6	-	CASRGTGANVLTF
TRBV18	TRBJ2-1	-	CASSQVAEQFF
TRBV30	TRBJ2-3	-	CAWSTSGDTQYF
TRBV9	TRBJ1-3	few	CASSAGTFAGNTIYF
TRBV4-1	TRBJ2-4	-	CASSQDVGGGYFSQNIQYF
TRBV5-6	TRBJ1-1	-	CASSLRTGNTEAFF
TRBV18	TRBJ2-1	many	CASSPPSASSYNEQFF
TRBV30	TRBJ2-3	-	CAWSAGLFTDTQYF
TRBV18	TRBJ2-1	-	CASSPRDSSYNEQFF
TRBV18	TRBJ1-3	-	CASSPPTGPSGNTIYF
TRBV11-2	TRBJ2-2	many	CASSLVQSFTGELFF
TRBV5-4	TRBJ1-1	few	CASSADSMNTEAFF
TRBV4-2	TRBJ1-2	-	CASSSDRASLYGYTF
TRBV20-1	TRBJ1-6	-	CSATSGSPLHF
TRBV9	TRBJ1-1	-	CASSVVPQGAKNTEAFF
TRBV30	TRBJ1-2	once	CACSGGLYGYTF
TRBV10-2	TRBJ1-4	once	CASRRPNEKLFF
TRBV10-3	TRBJ1-2	-	CAISVDRGQGYTF
TRBV5-1	TRBJ1-1	-	CASSPGDRATEAFF
TRBV4-3	-	-	CASSQEGRVSDEQYF
TRBV6-1	TRBJ2-7	-	CASSVTDGSSYEQYF
TRBV2	TRBJ2-1	-	CASHPWADNEQFF
TRBV18	TRBJ1-1	few	CASSPLNTEAFF
TRBV4-3	TRBJ2-1	-	CASSQEPGNEQFF
TRBV18	TRBJ1-4	few	CASSPRPGDQLFF
TRBV25-1	TRBJ2-5	-	CASSGLAGKYQETQYF
TRBV28	TRBJ1-1	-	CASSPARGLNTEAFF
TRBV28	TRBJ2-5	-	CATTGQYETQYF
TRBV29-1	TRBJ2-3	-	CSAGTGTDTQYF
TRBV7-2	TRBJ1-2	-	CASSLGGGQGNYGYTF
TRBV19	TRBJ2-2	-	CASSKLVSAGELFF
TRBV29-1	TRBJ2-6	-	CSVEGAGANVLTF
TRBV6-6	TRBJ2-7	-	CASTGDTFYEQYF
TRBV19	TRBJ2-3	-	CASSTPKQGDTDTQYF
TRBV5-1	TRBJ1-6	-	CASSPSRDRGKNSPLHF